This entry lists 29 T cell receptor beta chains sequenced from one sample in a study of CD8+ T cells in alopecia areata. Treatment reported: oral pan-JAK inhibitor, 5-10 mg twice daily. cDNA reverse transcribed from extracted RNA served as the sequencing template. The protocol was immunoSEQ multiplex PCR, while the TCRdb copy is restricted to in-frame clones and leaves out a portion. The sample consists of around 70,000 clones, around 29% of them appearing once. The sequences come from CD8+ T cells sorted from blood, collected at week 4, from a patient treated with tofacitinib. Source of these receptors: a human donor with alopecia areata.

This clone was recorded a few times. The J gene is TRBJ2-7, the V gene TRBV30; 9 bases are shared with TRBD1. The germline gives CDR1 GTSNPN, CDR2 SVGIG (reference sequence). Unmatched junction bases numbered 5, after V lost 0 bases and J lost 5 bases. The CDR3 sequence is 14 residues long. The CDR3 sequence is CAWSVGTGWNEQYF. The CDR3, as DNA: TGTGCCTGGAGTGTCGGGACAGGGTGGAACGAGCAGTACTTC.

This sequence joins TRBV29-1 and TRBJ2-7; D might be TRBD2 (6 bases). Germline V gene data show CDR1 as SQVTM and CDR2 as ANQGSEA. The germline V and J ends were trimmed by 3 bases and 3 bases, with 12 bases remaining between them. The CDR3 spans 13 residues. The CDR3: CSVEGGSFYEQYF. In DNA form, the CDR3 reads TGCAGCGTTGAGGGGGGAAGCTTCTACGAGCAGTACTTC.

The rearrangement links TRBV20-1 to TRBJ1-1; no clear D. The CDR3 has 10 residues. The germline gives CDR1 DFQATT, CDR2 SNEGSKA (reference sequence). With 8 bases removed from V and 1 base from J, the gap between germline ends came to 5 bases. CDR3 residues: CSLGNTEAFF. CDR3 DNA sequence: TGCAGTCTTGGGAACACTGAAGCTTTCTTT.

The genes are TRBV30 and TRBJ1-2, with TRBD1 matching 7 bases. Germline V gives CDR1 GTSNPN, CDR2 SVGIG (reference sequence). The CDR3 consists of 11 residues. The V segment lost 4 bases and the J segment 8 bases; nucleotides outside the gene matches: 4. CDR3 protein: CAWTGTDGYTF. DNA for the CDR3: TGTGCCTGGACCGGGACAGACGGCTACACCTTC.

This chain connects TRBV29-1 to TRBJ2-1; 7 bases are a match to TRBD2. In germline, CDR1 is SQVTM, CDR2 ANQGSEA. With 4 bases clipped from V and 5 bases from J, the junction kept 11 bases outside the gene matches. This CDR3 spans 15 amino acids. CDR3 bases: TGCAGCGTTGGGAGTGGGCGGGAGATCAACAATGAGCAGTTCTTC. This sequence encodes CSVGSGREINNEQFF.

This clone was counted at least ten times. The rearrangement joins TRBV4-3 to TRBJ2-2; D remains unclear. The V gene's germline CDR1 is LGHNA and CDR2 YSLEER. V dropped 1 base and J dropped 8 bases, with 5 bases sitting between them. The CDR3 length is 12 residues. The CDR3 spells CASSQVEGELFF. As DNA, the CDR3 is TGCGCCAGCAGCCAAGTGGAAGGGGAGCTGTTTTTT.

This clone has only a few counts. This chain uses TRBV29-1 with TRBJ2-7; D might be TRBD1 (6 bases). Trimming shortened V by 7 bases and J by 3 bases, and 13 bases separated the two germline ends. The V gene's germline CDR1 is SQVTM and CDR2 ANQGSEA. The CDR3 sequence is 12 residues long. The CDR3 DNA reads TGCAGCGGCTCGGACAGCATCTACGAGCAGTACTTC. It specifies CSGSDSIYEQYF.

The chain carries TRBV29-1 and TRBJ1-5; D is unclear. This CDR3 has 13 amino acids. Germline CDR1 and CDR2: SQVTM and ANQGSEA. V was clipped by 7 bases and J by 3 bases, with 13 bases between them. CDR3 residues: CSAAEGFNQPQHF. The CDR3 coding sequence is TGCAGCGCCGCAGAGGGATTCAATCAGCCCCAGCATTTT.

This clone was picked up a small number of times. The V and J genes are TRBV6-1 and TRBJ2-3; D could derive from TRBD1 or TRBD2 (5 bases each). The CDR3 loop spans 16 amino acids. The V end was cut by 1 base, the J end by 1 base, with 12 bases between. The germline gives CDR1 MNHNS, CDR2 SASEGT. The CDR3 DNA is TGTGCCAGCAGTGAAGGCAGGGAGCCCCGCACAGATACGCAGTATTTT. Residues: CASSEGREPRTDTQYF.

V usage is TRBV29-1 and J usage is TRBJ1-1; no clear D. This CDR3 region has 11 residues. Germline-derived CDR1 and CDR2 are SQVTM and ANQGSEA. The V and J ends lost 4 bases and 4 bases respectively, with 7 bases between them. The CDR3 sequence: CSVVRGTEAFF. The CDR3 region has the DNA TGCAGCGTTGTAAGAGGCACTGAAGCTTTCTTT.

This clone has at least ten counts. The identical CDR3 is also encoded by other nucleotide sequences in the sample. The V gene is TRBV9, the J gene TRBJ2-7; 10 positions agree with TRBD2. V lost 3 bases, J lost 5 bases, and 8 bases stayed unmatched. The germline gives CDR1 SGDLS, CDR2 YYNGEE. CDR3 length: 15 residues. The CDR3 DNA is TGTGCCAGCAGCGCGTTTGGGCTAGCGGGAGACGAGCAGTACTTC. Translated: CASSAFGLAGDEQYF.

This clone was seen more than once but under ten times. This rearrangement joins TRBV2 to TRBJ1-1; D unclear. CDR3 length: 14 residues. V lost 1 base and J 3 bases, leaving 9 bases between the germline ends. Germline V lookup: CDR1 SNHLY, CDR2 FYNNEI. The chain's CDR3 is CASSEVVRYTEAFF. CDR3 nucleotide sequence: TGTGCCAGCAGTGAAGTCGTACGGTACACTGAAGCTTTCTTT.

This clone was seen a few times. The chain joins TRBV30 to TRBJ2-1; D could derive from TRBD1 or TRBD2 (6 bases each). Trimming removed 1 base at V and 2 bases at J, with 24 bases between. Germline V gene lookup returns CDR1 GTSNPN and CDR2 SVGIG (reference sequence). The CDR3 sequence is 19 residues long. CDR3 in DNA: TGTGCCTGGAGTGCGCCTCGGACCGTGTCAAGGGGGGCCTACAATGAGCAGTTCTTC. It codes for CAWSAPRTVSRGAYNEQFF.

The J gene is TRBJ1-4, the V gene TRBV20-1; no firm D call. V lost 3 bases and J 13 bases, leaving 12 bases between the germline ends. Germline-derived CDR1 and CDR2 are DFQATT and SNEGSKA (reference sequence). CDR3 size: 11 residues. This chain's CDR3 is CSASAGNRLFF. CDR3 coding DNA: TGCAGTGCTAGTGCGGGCAATAGACTGTTTTTT.

This clone occurred a few times. The chain carries TRBV30 and TRBJ2-7; D is possibly TRBD2 (6 bases). V dropped 7 bases and J dropped 5 bases, with 18 bases sitting between them. Per germline, CDR1 GTSNPN and CDR2 SVGIG (reference sequence). The CDR3 spans 13 residues. The CDR3 loop is CASGGGFRDEQYF. The CDR3 bases are TGTGCCTCCGGTGGGGGGTTCCGGGACGAGCAGTACTTC.

The V call is TRBV29-1, the J call TRBJ2-7; D is ambiguous. Trimming removed 7 bases at V and 4 bases at J, with 17 bases between. Per the germline V gene, CDR1 is SQVTM and CDR2 is ANQGSEA. The CDR3 spans 13 residues. CDR3 in DNA: TGCAGCGCCGCCGGCAGTGCGAGATACGAGCAGTACTTC. Translation: CSAAGSARYEQYF.

CDR3 region: CASTSLANWGLAGVETQYF. CDR3 bases: TGTGCCAGCACCTCCTTGGCCAATTGGGGACTAGCGGGAGTCGAGACCCAGTACTTC. V is TRBV27 and J is TRBJ2-5; 14 bases line up with TRBD2. This CDR3 comprises 19 residues. Germline loops: CDR1 MNHEY, CDR2 SMNVEV (reference sequence). The trim removed 7 bases at V and 5 bases at J, leaving 18 bases unmatched.

This clone was seen a handful of times. The chain recombines TRBV4-1 with TRBJ2-1, with D possibly called TRBD1 or TRBD2 (5 bases each). CDR3 length: 15 residues. Per germline, CDR1 MGHRA and CDR2 YSYEKL. The V gene lost 4 bases and the J gene lost 9 bases, with 19 bases spanning the gap. The CDR3 reads CASSPLGAREGEQFF. The CDR3 DNA reads as TGCGCCAGCAGCCCCCTCGGGGCACGAGAGGGTGAGCAGTTCTTC.

This clone was recorded a few times. This chain joins TRBV29-1 and TRBJ1-2; a possible D gene is TRBD1 (5 bases). V shed 6 bases and J shed 2 bases, with 25 bases lying between them. The CDR3 spans 17 residues. The germline CDR1 and CDR2 sequences are SQVTM and ANQGSEA. The CDR3 bases are TGCAGCGTACTTCTCGGACGGGCGAGGGGAGTGAACTATGGCTACACCTTC. Amino acids: CSVLLGRARGVNYGYTF.

The rearrangement links TRBV9 to TRBJ2-7; 8 bases match TRBD2. J lost 7 bases, V lost 0 bases, and 6 bases had no gene match. CDR1 is SGDLS, CDR2 YYNGEE, per germline. CDR3 length: 14 residues. DNA of the CDR3: TGTGCCAGCAGCGTAGGAGGACTAGCTGGTGAGCAGTACTTC. The encoded protein is CASSVGGLAGEQYF.

The V gene is TRBV5-1, the J gene TRBJ2-7; 10 nucleotides match TRBD1. The CDR3 runs to 15 residues. Germline V gene sequence: CDR1 SGHRS, CDR2 YFSETQ. The ends lost 4 bases at V and 6 bases at J; junction bases unmatched: 10. CDR3 amino acids: CASSPGTGARFEQYF. The CDR3, as DNA: TGCGCCAGCAGCCCCGGGACAGGGGCGCGTTTCGAGCAGTACTTC.

The chain joins TRBV4-3 to TRBJ2-7; 8 bases align to TRBD2. This CDR3 has 14 residues. CDR1 LGHNA and CDR2 YSLEER come from the germline V gene. V gave up 0 bases and J gave up 5 bases; unmatched junction bases: 3. As DNA, the CDR3 is TGCGCCAGCAGCCAAGATCGGGGGGGCCACGAGCAGTACTTC. Translating it yields CASSQDRGGHEQYF.

The CDR3 here is CASSLEAADTQYF. CDR3 coding DNA: TGTGCCAGCAGCCTCGAGGCAGCGGATACGCAGTATTTT. The chain recombines TRBV14 with TRBJ2-3; D not resolved. Trimming pared 4 bases from V and 6 bases from J, leaving 11 bases between. The length of the CDR3 is 13 residues. Germline lookup yields CDR1 SGHDN and CDR2 FVKESK.

The V gene is TRBV29-1, the J gene TRBJ2-2; D possibly matches TRBD1 or TRBD2 (5 bases each). The V end was cut by 0 bases, the J end by 0 bases, with 11 bases between. CDR1 is SQVTM and CDR2 is ANQGSEA in the germline V gene. The CDR3 runs 16 residues. This CDR3 reads CSVEDLRDANTGELFF. In nucleotides, the CDR3 is TGCAGCGTTGAAGATCTCCGGGACGCGAACACCGGGGAGCTGTTTTTT.

This clone was observed a few times. The chain is built from TRBV27 and TRBJ1-1; unclear D gene. Germline V gene lookup returns CDR1 MNHEY and CDR2 SMNVEV (reference sequence). V was cut by 0 bases and J by 6 bases, with 11 bases left in between. CDR3 length: 14 amino acids. CDR3 in amino acids: CASSLSLGSAEAFF. The CDR3, as DNA: TGTGCCAGCAGTTTATCGTTGGGGTCAGCTGAAGCTTTCTTT.

This sequence joins TRBV9 and TRBJ2-1, with D possibly being TRBD2 (5 bases). The CDR3 covers 17 residues. Germline values: CDR1 SGDLS, CDR2 YYNGEE. Deletions cut 2 bases from V and 0 bases from J, with 15 bases between. CDR3: CASSVDRTESSYNEQFF. The CDR3 DNA sequence: TGTGCCAGCAGCGTTGACCGGACTGAGAGCTCCTACAATGAGCAGTTCTTC. The complete variable domain, with remaining parts taken from reference TRBV9 and TRBJ2-1, reads DSGVTQTPKHLITATGQRVTLRCSPRSGDLSVYWYQQSLDQGLQFLIQYYNGEERAKGNILERFSAQQFPDLHSELNLSSLELGDSALYFCASSVDRTESSYNEQFFGPGTRLTVL.

This clone was seen a handful of times. This rearrangement joins TRBV9 to TRBJ2-1, with D uncertain. This CDR3 region has 12 residues. V lost 2 bases and J 10 bases, leaving 10 bases between the germline ends. Germline V gene sequence: CDR1 SGDLS, CDR2 YYNGEE. In nucleotides, the CDR3 is TGTGCCAGCAGCGTTAGAGACCCGGAGCAGTTCTTC. Translated: CASSVRDPEQFF.

Notes on this clone: Mismatch with germline at one junction end may stem from a read error. V and J are TRBV29-1 and TRBJ1-2; no firm D call. CDR1 and CDR2 from the germline V gene are SQVTM and ANQGSEA. CDR3 length: 11 residues. CDR3: CSVEGIGGYTF. CDR3 nucleotides: TGCAGCGTGGAAGGGATCGGTGGCTACACCTTC.

The chain links TRBV27 to TRBJ2-1, with 7 bases lining up with TRBD2. V gave up 6 bases and J gave up 4 bases; unmatched junction bases: 6. Germline loops: CDR1 MNHEY, CDR2 SMNVEV (reference sequence). CDR3 length: 14 amino acids. This CDR3 reads CASRPGLLYNEQFF. The CDR3 coding sequence is TGTGCCAGCAGACCGGGACTACTGTACAATGAGCAGTTCTTC.